This TCR beta chain stems from a study of CD8 T cells in ankylosing spondylitis. Whole-study findings and limits: A motif in TCR beta, a set of eight highly homologous variants, appeared characteristic of ankylosing spondylitis blood.

The sample holds a few counts of this clonotype. What it binds is unknown. The CDR3 length is 14 residues. V was shortened by 4 bases and J by 7 bases, with 14 bases between the two germline ends. Germline V gene sequence: CDR1 SEHNR, CDR2 FQNEAQ (reference sequence). TCRdb reprocessed the 5' RACE reads via MiXCR and lists one record per CDR3 protein. In the table there are fewer than 750,000 distinct CDR3 sequences, about 20% of which are singletons. The rearrangement links TRBV7-9 to TRBJ1-5; D call uncertain. Source material: blood, either unsorted or a sorted T cell fraction (not recorded which). This clonotype was obtained from a male donor with ankylosing spondylitis. CDR3: CASSSVGGGQPQHF. As DNA, the CDR3 is TGTGCCAGCAGCTCCGTAGGAGGAGGGCAGCCCCAGCATTTT.